This TCR beta chain was documented in a study of EBV T-cell therapy then PD-1 blockade in nasopharyngeal carcinoma. Only in-frame clones appear in the TCRdb table, and some are missing; sequencing was by immunoSEQ multiplex PCR. There are 20,000 to 25,000 clones in the sample; over 75% occur only once, and around 28% lies in the top ten. Treatment denoted: AdE1-LMPpoly-expanded autologous EBV-specific T-cell therapy followed by anti-PD-1 nivolumab. About this clone itself: Antigen specificity is unknown.

Per germline, CDR1 MNHEY and CDR2 SVGAGI. After removal of 2 bases from V and 5 bases from J, the junction contained 3 bases not matched to a gene. This CDR3 comprises 15 residues. Source: CD8+ T cells from blood, taken at approximately day 61 from a patient whose treatment included autologous EBV-specific T cells and nivolumab. The receptor comes from a man between 35 and 55 years old with nasopharyngeal carcinoma. The gene calls are TRBV6-5 and TRBJ1-2; 12 positions agree with TRBD1. The CDR3 loop is CASSYGTGGGYGYTF. DNA for the CDR3: TGTGCCAGCAGTTACGGGACAGGGGGCGGGTATGGCTACACCTTC.